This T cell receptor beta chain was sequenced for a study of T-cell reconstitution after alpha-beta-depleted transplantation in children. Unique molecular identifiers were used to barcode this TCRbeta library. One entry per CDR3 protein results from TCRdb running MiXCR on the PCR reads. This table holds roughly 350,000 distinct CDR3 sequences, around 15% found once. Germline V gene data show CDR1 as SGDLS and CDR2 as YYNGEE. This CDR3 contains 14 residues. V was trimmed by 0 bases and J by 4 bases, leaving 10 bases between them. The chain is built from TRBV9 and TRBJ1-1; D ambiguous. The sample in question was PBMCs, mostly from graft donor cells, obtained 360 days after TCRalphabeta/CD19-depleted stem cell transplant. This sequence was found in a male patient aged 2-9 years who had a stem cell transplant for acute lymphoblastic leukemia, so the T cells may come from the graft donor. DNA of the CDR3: TGTGCCAGCAGCGTAGATCCATATACCACTGAAGCTTTCTTT. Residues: CASSVDPYTTEAFF.